This T cell receptor (beta chain) was found in a study of cytomegalovirus exposure and HLA in healthy donors. Study background: Some 85 million unique TCRs, all from HLA-typed donors, were included in an early release of the data. General observations from the study: The authors considered a cluster of highly shared sequence variants likely to be a sequencing artifact. Association with HLA alleles at 0.05 false discovery rate was found for 15,000 to 20,000 TCR beta sequences in a later analysis.

The study ran its PCR with 60 Vbeta and 13 Jbeta primers. Authors' analysis steps: Later analysis identified some 80 million unique TCR beta chains, 9 million to 12 million shared. This table comes from immunoSEQ multiplex PCR, and its TCRdb copy is limited to in-frame clones, with some not included. V and J calls and clone size follow that table, whereas D and trimming were derived from the DNA. The sample has around 130,000 clones; around 80% are singletons. For this clone: Its target is unknown.

The V gene's germline CDR1 is SGHDT and CDR2 YYEEEE. J gave up 2 bases and V 4 bases, and 5 bases lay outside the gene matches. The length of the CDR3 is 16 residues. The origin of this receptor is a woman aged 40 to 49 in good health and CMV-seronegative. Sequencing input: PBMCs. V is TRBV5-6 and J is TRBJ2-1; 11 bases match TRBD2. The CDR3 region is CASSPKLAGAYNEQFF. CDR3 bases: TGTGCCAGCAGCCCAAAACTAGCGGGAGCCTACAATGAGCAGTTCTTC.